A single sample is the source of the 19 T cell receptor beta chains below, sequenced in a study of glioma-infiltrating T cells after dendritic cell vaccination. Clones were sequenced by immunoSEQ multiplex PCR, and TCRdb holds only the in-frame ones, with some missing. The profile shows over 80,000 clones, roughly 89% of them singletons. Sample: blood, taken before dendritic cell vaccination. The source is a human donor with glioblastoma.

The J gene is TRBJ2-7, the V gene TRBV19; TRBD1 agrees at 11 bases. The CDR3 sequence is 15 residues long. Germline CDR1 is LNHDA and CDR2 is SQIVND (reference sequence). V was clipped by 6 bases and J by 1 base; unmatched bases: 5. CDR3 protein: CASSVGQGASYEQYF. The CDR3, as DNA: TGTGCCAGTAGCGTAGGACAGGGGGCATCCTACGAGCAGTACTTC. Variable domain in full (rest from reference TRBV19 and TRBJ2-7): DGGITQSPKYLFRKEGQNVTLSCEQNLNHDAMYWYRQDPGQGLRLIYYSQIVNDFQKGDIAEGYSVSREKKESFPLTVTSAQKNPTAFYLCASSVGQGASYEQYFGPGTRLTVT.

CDR3 sequence (DNA): TGTGCCAGCAGCTTCCGCAGGGACAATCAGCCCCAGCATTTT. Amino acids: CASSFRRDNQPQHF. J is TRBJ1-5 and V is TRBV5-6; possibly TRBD1 for D (5 bases). Trimming took 2 bases from V and 3 from J, leaving 9 bases between them. The CDR3 has 14 residues. Germline values: CDR1 SGHDT, CDR2 YYEEEE.

The rearrangement joins TRBV25-1 to TRBJ1-2; weak D call: TRBD1 (6 bases). V lost 6 bases, J lost 5 bases, and 13 bases lay in between. There are 13 residues in the CDR3. Per germline, CDR1 MGHDK and CDR2 SYGVNS. For the CDR3, the DNA is TGTGCCAGCAGATCATCAGGGGTTTATGGCTACACCTTC. This codes for CASRSSGVYGYTF.

This chain connects TRBV7-6 to TRBJ1-1; no definite D call. Trimming cost V 5 bases and J 5 bases, with 9 bases left between them. This CDR3 contains 12 residues. In germline, CDR1 is SGHVS, CDR2 FNYEAQ. The CDR3 coding sequence is TGTGCCAGCAGCCCCCGGGGTACTGAAGCTTTCTTT. Translating it yields CASSPRGTEAFF.

The J gene is TRBJ1-5, the V gene TRBV2, with 7 bases fitting TRBD1. The ends lost 4 bases at V and 5 bases at J; junction bases unmatched: 11. The CDR3 is 16 residues long. The germline gives CDR1 SNHLY, CDR2 FYNNEI. Here the CDR3 DNA reads TGTGCCAGCAGTGGATACGGGCCAGGGGGTGATCAGCCCCAGCATTTT. Translating it yields CASSGYGPGGDQPQHF.

V and J are TRBV7-3 and TRBJ2-5, with a tentative D call TRBD1 (5 bases). Trimming left V 5 bases short and J 2 bases short, with 9 bases between. The CDR3 contains 13 residues. Germline V lookup: CDR1 SGHTA, CDR2 FQGTGA. This chain's CDR3 is CASSMGLQETQYF. The CDR3 region has the DNA TGTGCCAGCAGCATGGGGCTGCAAGAGACCCAGTACTTC.

The genes are TRBV30 and TRBJ2-5, with a possible D match to TRBD1 (6 bases). From germline, CDR1 is GTSNPN and CDR2 SVGIG (reference sequence). Trimming shortened V by 3 bases and J by 5 bases, and 13 bases separated the two germline ends. The CDR3 runs to 13 residues. CDR3 nucleotide sequence: TGTGCCTGGAGCGTGGGGGCCCACGAGACCCAGTACTTC. Translation gives CAWSVGAHETQYF. The entire variable domain, with the rest obtained from reference TRBV30 and TRBJ2-5, is as follows: SQTIHQWPATLVQPVGSPLSLECTVEGTSNPNLYWYRQAAGRGLQLLFYSVGIGQISSEVPQNLSASRPQDRQFILSSKKLLLSDSGFYLCAWSVGAHETQYFGPGTRLLVL.

This clone has a single count. The rearrangement joins TRBV19 to TRBJ1-4; 7 bases line up with TRBD1. Germline V gene lookup returns CDR1 LNHDA and CDR2 SQIVND (reference sequence). The CDR3 contains 17 residues. Trimming cost V 4 bases and J 0 bases; bases outside gene matches: 8. The chain's CDR3 is CASSTMTGYATNEKLFF. DNA for the CDR3: TGTGCCAGTAGTACAATGACAGGGTATGCAACTAATGAAAAACTGTTTTTT.

The V gene is TRBV28, the J gene TRBJ2-5; 7 bases are shared with TRBD2. The CDR3 contains 15 residues. Germline V gene lookup returns CDR1 MDHEN and CDR2 SYDVKM. The V segment lost 8 bases and the J segment 1 base; nucleotides outside the gene matches: 10. The CDR3 protein is CASLSSGGGQETQYF. The CDR3 DNA sequence: TGTGCCAGCTTATCGTCGGGAGGCGGCCAAGAGACCCAGTACTTC.

This clone appeared once. The chain combines TRBV2 with TRBJ1-1, with D tentatively TRBD1 (5 bases). This CDR3 comprises 12 residues. Looked up from germline, CDR1 is SNHLY and CDR2 is FYNNEI. V was trimmed by 7 bases and J by 1 base, leaving 7 bases between them. The DNA of the CDR3 is TGTGCCAGCACACAGGAGAACACTGAAGCTTTCTTT. The encoded protein is CASTQENTEAFF.

In its sample, this clone was seen once. The rearrangement uses TRBV6-6 and TRBJ1-3, with a possible D match to TRBD1 (5 bases). Per the germline V gene, CDR1 is MNHNY and CDR2 is SVGAGI (reference sequence). Trimming stripped 0 bases from V and 6 bases from J, with 15 bases between. CDR3 length: 16 residues. CDR3 residues: CASSYSWGLSENTIYF. The CDR3 bases are TGTGCCAGCAGTTACTCGTGGGGCCTTTCGGAAAACACCATATATTTT.

The V call is TRBV30, the J call TRBJ1-5, with D possibly being TRBD1 (6 bases). Deletions cut 1 base from V and 8 bases from J, with 15 bases between. The CDR3 extends over 14 amino acids. Germline V gene data show CDR1 as GTSNPN and CDR2 as SVGIG (reference sequence). This CDR3 reads CAWSATGTIKPQHF. Written as DNA, the CDR3 is TGTGCCTGGAGTGCAACCGGGACAATTAAGCCCCAGCATTTT.

This chain connects TRBV10-2 to TRBJ2-7; 7 nucleotides match TRBD2. The CDR3 is 17 amino acids. Losses at the gene ends were 1 base for V and 1 base for J; bases not matched to a gene: 10. Germline lookup yields CDR1 WSHSY and CDR2 SAAADI. This CDR3 reads CASSEWGGSSGSYEQYF. Written as DNA, the CDR3 is TGCGCCAGCAGTGAGTGGGGTGGGTCTAGCGGATCCTACGAGCAGTACTTC.

The chain is built from TRBV6-1 and TRBJ2-2, with D perhaps TRBD1 (6 bases). In germline, CDR1 is MNHNS, CDR2 SASEGT. CDR3 length: 15 amino acids. The V gene lost 7 bases and the J gene lost 5 bases, with 17 bases spanning the gap. The CDR3 region is CASKLQGGPTGELFF. The CDR3 DNA follows: TGTGCCAGCAAACTACAGGGCGGGCCGACCGGGGAGCTGTTTTTT.

The CDR3, as DNA: TGTGCTAGTGGTTTGGTCCTGACAGGGCTCAATCAGCCCCAGCATTTT. Translation: CASGLVLTGLNQPQHF. The gene calls are TRBV12-5 and TRBJ1-5, with TRBD1 identical over 7 bases. Germline CDR1 reads LGHNT; CDR2 reads FRNRAP. CDR3 length: 16 residues. Trimming took 0 bases from V and 3 from J; bases not matched to a gene: 5.

The table lists this clone with a count of one. The genes are TRBV5-8 and TRBJ2-7; D is unresolved. Germline lookup yields CDR1 SGHTS and CDR2 YDEGEE. The CDR3 is 15 residues long. The V end lost 0 bases, the J end lost 1 base, and 11 bases lay between the germline ends. The CDR3 is CASSLGTVSSYEQYF. DNA for the CDR3: TGTGCCAGCAGCTTGGGCACAGTTTCTTCCTACGAGCAGTACTTC.

The chain carries TRBV27 and TRBJ2-1, with TRBD2 identical over 15 bases. The CDR3 extends over 17 amino acids. The germline V gene has CDR1 MNHEY and CDR2 SMNVEV (reference sequence). With 5 bases clipped from V and 9 bases from J, the junction kept 11 bases outside the gene matches. CDR3: CASSQQAGTSGGLEQFF. For the CDR3, the DNA is TGTGCCAGCAGTCAACAAGCCGGGACTAGCGGGGGGCTTGAGCAGTTCTTC.

The rearrangement uses TRBV18 and TRBJ1-1; D may be TRBD1 (6 bases). The germline CDR1 and CDR2 sequences are KGHSH and LQKENI. The CDR3 is 12 amino acids. V shed 4 bases and J shed 11 bases, with 14 bases lying between them. CDR3 nucleotide sequence: TGTGCCAGCTCACTAGACAGGCGGGGGGCTTTCTTT. It specifies CASSLDRRGAFF.

The V and J genes are TRBV5-4 and TRBJ2-5; 15 nucleotides line up with TRBD2. The CDR3 is 17 residues long. V lost 3 bases to trimming and J lost 5 bases; unmatched junction nucleotides: 8. Looked up from germline, CDR1 is SGHNT and CDR2 is YYREEE (reference sequence). CDR3 sequence (DNA): TGTGCCAGCAGCTCTGGGGGACTAGCGGGAGGTGCTGAGACCCAGTACTTC. Translated: CASSSGGLAGGAETQYF.